The 30 T cell receptor beta chains in this list originate from one sample, sequenced in a study of blood T cells in healthy people across ages. A J-beta primer mix and a sample-barcoded 5' primer were used in a second PCR of roughly 6 to 12 cycles. One entry per CDR3 protein, called by TCRdb with MiXCR from the 5' RACE reads. The sample carries under 850,000 distinct CDR3 sequences, around 34% recorded once. Sequenced input: blood. These receptors originate from a man aged 18 to 29 in good health.

The sample holds many counts of this clonotype. The chain joins TRBV25-1 to TRBJ2-1; no definite D call. This CDR3 contains 14 residues. V was cut by 2 bases and J by 7 bases, with 12 bases left in between. Germline values: CDR1 MGHDK, CDR2 SYGVNS. The CDR3 bases are TGTGCCAGCAGTGAAGTCTCGGATTGGAATGAGCAGTTCTTC. Its translation is CASSEVSDWNEQFF.

With respect to this clonotype: At one end, the junction sequence differs from germline, possibly due to a read error. CDR3 nucleotides: TGCAGTACTAGGGACAGCTACAATGAGCAGTTCTTC. Its translation is CSTRDSYNEQFF. The chain employs TRBV20-1 and TRBJ2-1; TRBD1 matches at 7 bases. This CDR3 contains 12 residues. From germline, CDR1 is DFQATT and CDR2 SNEGSKA (reference sequence).

This clonotype has more than one count but fewer than ten. V usage is TRBV7-2 and J usage is TRBJ2-2; D unresolved. CDR1 SGHTA and CDR2 FQGNSA come from the germline V gene. This CDR3 region has 13 residues. The ends were cut back, 4 bases at V and 0 bases at J, with 3 bases in the middle. CDR3 nucleotide sequence: TGTGCCAGCAGCTCGTCGAACACCGGGGAGCTGTTTTTT. Translating it yields CASSSSNTGELFF.

This clonotype appeared a few times. CDR3 sequence (DNA): TGCGCCAGCAAGCTCACCGGAGACTCTAACTATGGCTACACCTTC. This translates into CASKLTGDSNYGYTF. V and J are TRBV5-1 and TRBJ1-2; D call uncertain. The germline CDR1 and CDR2 sequences are SGHRS and YFSETQ. The germline V and J ends were trimmed by 6 bases and 0 bases, with 15 bases remaining between them. The CDR3 is made up of 15 amino acids.

V is TRBV20-1 and J is TRBJ2-1; 7 positions match TRBD2. The CDR3 consists of 12 residues. V was clipped by 3 bases and J by 10 bases; unmatched bases: 6. Germline lookup yields CDR1 DFQATT and CDR2 SNEGSKA (reference sequence). As DNA, the CDR3 is TGCAGTGCTAGGTGGGCGGGGGTGGAGCAGTTCTTC. It encodes CSARWAGVEQFF.

Only a few counts were recorded for this clonotype. The V and J genes are TRBV12-3 or TRBV12-4 and TRBJ2-2, with TRBD2 matching over 9 bases. Germline trimming cut 6 bases from V and 4 bases from J; bases unmatched to any gene: 9. The CDR3 consists of 16 residues. The CDR3: CASSNSGGRGTGELFF. CDR3 nucleotides: TGTGCCAGCAGCAATAGCGGGGGTAGGGGCACCGGGGAGCTGTTTTTT.

The V and J genes are TRBV15 and TRBJ2-3; 11 nucleotides agree with TRBD2. The CDR3 length is 15 residues. Germline V CDR1 and CDR2: LNHNV, YYDKDF (reference sequence). V dropped 3 bases and J dropped 3; count of bases not matched to a gene: 2. CDR3 coding DNA: TGTGCCACCAGCAGTAGCGGGGGGGCGACAGATACGCAGTATTTT. Translating gives CATSSSGGATDTQYF.

The chain combines TRBV29-1 with TRBJ1-1; perhaps TRBD1 as D (5 bases). Between the trimmed V and J ends, which lost 2 bases and 3 bases, there was a span of 7 bases. Germline CDR1 is SQVTM and CDR2 is ANQGSEA. The CDR3 loop spans 12 amino acids. Written as DNA, the CDR3 is TGCAGCGTTGAATTGGGGGACACTGAAGCTTTCTTT. It codes for CSVELGDTEAFF. Looking up the rest from reference TRBV29-1 and TRBJ1-1 gives the full variable domain: SAVISQKPSRDICQRGTSLTIQCQVDSQVTMMFWYRQQPGQSLTLIATANQGSEATYESGFVIDKFPISRPNLTFSTLTVSNMSPEDSSIYLCSVELGDTEAFFGQGTRLTVV.

The CDR3 DNA reads TGTGCCAGCAGCCCGGGACTAGCGGGTACCAGTCTAGCCAAAAACATTCAGTACTTC. Encoded protein: CASSPGLAGTSLAKNIQYF. The chain carries TRBV6-1 and TRBJ2-4, with TRBD2 matching over 12 bases. Per germline, CDR1 MNHNS and CDR2 SASEGT. The CDR3 runs 19 residues. V shed 6 bases and J 0 bases; nucleotides not matched to a gene: 12.

The rearrangement links TRBV10-1 to TRBJ2-7; TRBD2 matches at 11 bases. The last part of the DNA fits TRBJ2-4 better; the J call may be wrong. The CDR3 totals 15 residues. Germline V gives CDR1 WNHNN, CDR2 SYGVQD (reference sequence). The CDR3 DNA reads as TGCGCCAGCAGTGAATCTAGCGGGAGGAAAAACATTCAGTACTTC. This gives the protein CASSESSGRKNIQYF.

This chain uses TRBV15 with TRBJ1-6; D is uncertain. The CDR3 length is 15 residues. V was clipped by 4 bases and J by 6 bases, with 13 bases between them. Germline V gene sequence: CDR1 LNHNV, CDR2 YYDKDF (reference sequence). In DNA, the CDR3 is TGTGCCACCAGCAAGGGTCAGGTCTCTAATTCACCCCTCCACTTT. Translation gives CATSKGQVSNSPLHF.

The chain combines TRBV5-1 with TRBJ2-5; 7 bases map to TRBD1. In germline, CDR1 is SGHRS, CDR2 YFSETQ. The CDR3 contains 14 residues. Trimming took 4 bases from V and 2 from J; bases not matched to a gene: 5. The CDR3, as DNA: TGCGCCAGCAGCACTGGGACAGAACAAGAGACCCAGTACTTC. This gives the protein CASSTGTEQETQYF.

This clonotype came up a few times. The junction differs from germline at one of its ends, possibly a read error. This chain links TRBV7-2 with TRBJ2-1; 8 bases are shared with TRBD2. The CDR3 covers 14 residues. Germline loops: CDR1 SGHTA, CDR2 FQGNSA. In DNA form, the CDR3 reads TGTGCCAGCAGCGTAGCGGGGAGGAACAATGAGCAGTTCTTC. Its translation: CASSVAGRNNEQFF.

The chain has TRBV7-3 and TRBJ1-1; D perhaps matches TRBD1 (6 bases). CDR3 length equals 15 residues. Germline CDR1 is SGHTA and CDR2 is FQGTGA. The V end was cut by 2 bases, the J end by 1 base, with 11 bases between. The CDR3 loop is CASSLWGGTNTEAFF. The CDR3 DNA reads as TGTGCCAGCAGCTTATGGGGGGGCACGAACACTGAAGCTTTCTTT.

As concerns this clonotype: A much larger clone is a single base away; this may be a read error. The DNA of the CDR3 is TGTGCCAGCAGCCCCCGGACAGGGGACACTGAAGCTTTCTTT. This translates into CASSPRTGDTEAFF. The gene calls are TRBV7-3 and TRBJ1-1, with 9 bases that match TRBD1. CDR1 is SGHTA, CDR2 FQGTGA, per germline. The CDR3 covers 14 residues. Losses at the gene ends were 5 bases for V and 3 bases for J; bases not matched to a gene: 4. Full variable domain (remainder filled in from reference TRBV7-3 and TRBJ1-1): GAGVSQTPSNKVTEKGKYVELRCDPISGHTALYWYRQSLGQGPEFLIYFQGTGAADDSGLPNDRFFAVRPEGSVSTLKIQRTERGDSAVYLCASSPRTGDTEAFFGQGTRLTVV.

This clonotype has at least ten counts. The V gene is TRBV27, the J gene TRBJ2-5; 8 bases map to TRBD1. CDR3 size: 15 residues. V shed 6 bases, J shed 2 bases, and the junction held 8 bases outside the gene matches. Germline CDR1 MNHEY, CDR2 SMNVEV (reference sequence). The CDR3 nucleotides read TGTGCCAGCAGCTCCGGGACAGGCCGTCAAGAGACCCAGTACTTC. Encoded protein: CASSSGTGRQETQYF.

This clonotype was recorded a few times. The chain's CDR3 is CASSLTEQETQYF. In nucleotides, the CDR3 is TGTGCCAGCAGCCTTACCGAACAAGAGACCCAGTACTTC. This chain joins TRBV14 and TRBJ2-7; D is undetermined. The J call may be in error: the DNA end matches TRBJ2-5 better. Germline loops: CDR1 SGHDN, CDR2 FVKESK. The CDR3 contains 13 residues.

The rearrangement joins TRBV12-3 or TRBV12-4 to TRBJ1-2, with D perhaps TRBD1 (5 bases). Trimming stripped 6 bases from V and 8 bases from J, with 16 bases between. The CDR3 totals 13 residues. This CDR3 is CASSLGRGTGYTF. For the CDR3, the DNA is TGTGCCAGCAGCCTTGGTCGGGGGACCGGCTACACCTTC.

J is TRBJ2-1 and V is TRBV4-3; 13 positions agree with TRBD2. V was pared by 3 bases and J by 10 bases, with 18 bases of the junction left unmatched. The CDR3 length is 19 residues. Looked up from germline, CDR1 is LGHNA and CDR2 is YSLEER. CDR3 in amino acids: CASSHASGTSGALPYEQFF. CDR3 in DNA: TGCGCCAGCAGCCATGCCTCCGGGACTAGCGGGGCACTCCCCTACGAGCAGTTCTTC.

This clonotype was found a few times. The chain is built from TRBV2 and TRBJ2-7, with unresolved D. V was cut by 4 bases and J by 3 bases, with 19 bases left in between. Germline values: CDR1 SNHLY, CDR2 FYNNEI. The CDR3 sequence is 16 residues long. The CDR3 sequence is CASSVKTPMGLYEQYF. DNA for the CDR3: TGTGCCAGCAGTGTGAAGACTCCTATGGGCCTCTACGAGCAGTACTTC. Looking up the rest from reference TRBV2 and TRBJ2-7 gives the full variable domain: EPEVTQTPSHQVTQMGQEVILRCVPISNHLYFYWYRQILGQKVEFLVSFYNNEISEKSEIFDDQFSVERPDGSNFTLKIRSTKLEDSAMYFCASSVKTPMGLYEQYFGPGTRLTVT.

V is TRBV27 and J is TRBJ2-2, with D possibly TRBD2 on 7 matching bases. This CDR3 contains 16 residues. Germline loops: CDR1 MNHEY, CDR2 SMNVEV (reference sequence). Trimming stripped 2 bases from V and 4 bases from J, with 14 bases between. The DNA for the CDR3 is TGTGCCAGCAGTTTAGCGAGGGGGGGCTTCACCGGGGAGCTGTTTTTT. This sequence encodes CASSLARGGFTGELFF.

This clonotype has ten or more counts. The chain uses TRBV6-1 and TRBJ2-7; D might be TRBD1 or TRBD2, each matching 5 bases. Trimming left V 3 bases short and J 2 bases short, with 5 bases between. CDR1 and CDR2 from the germline V gene are MNHNS and SASEGT. The length of the CDR3 is 12 residues. The CDR3 DNA follows: TGTGCCAGCAGTGAGGGGGCCTACGAGCAGTACTTC. It codes for CASSEGAYEQYF.

In its sample, this clonotype was seen a few times. The rearrangement uses TRBV9 and TRBJ2-1; 11 positions agree with TRBD2. The CDR3 sequence is 16 residues long. Germline V CDR1 and CDR2: SGDLS, YYNGEE. After removal of 3 bases from V and 4 bases from J, the junction contained 6 bases not matched to a gene. The CDR3 DNA reads TGTGCCAGCAGCGCTAGCGGGGGGCTATCGTACAATGAGCAGTTCTTC. It specifies CASSASGGLSYNEQFF.

This clonotype came up many times. V usage is TRBV7-2 and J usage is TRBJ2-3, with D perhaps TRBD2 (5 bases). The CDR3 has 13 residues. Germline V gene lookup returns CDR1 SGHTA and CDR2 FQGNSA. V was pared by 4 bases and J by 4 bases, with 9 bases between. CDR3 in amino acids: CASSSRTSDTQYF. For the CDR3, the DNA is TGTGCCAGCAGCTCGAGGACTTCAGATACGCAGTATTTT.

The chain is built from TRBV28 and TRBJ1-6, with TRBD1 matching 8 bases. J was trimmed by 0 bases and V by 2 bases; bases with no gene match: 6. The CDR3 is 18 amino acids. Looked up from germline, CDR1 is MDHEN and CDR2 is SYDVKM. CDR3: CASSLEGQGPSYNSPLHF. The CDR3, as DNA: TGTGCCAGCAGTTTAGAAGGACAGGGACCCTCCTATAATTCACCCCTCCACTTT. Looking up the rest from reference TRBV28 and TRBJ1-6 gives the full variable domain: DVKVTQSSRYLVKRTGEKVFLECVQDMDHENMFWYRQDPGLGLRLIYFSYDVKMKEKGDIPEGYSVSREKKERFSLILESASTNQTSMYLCASSLEGQGPSYNSPLHFGNGTRLTVT.

This clonotype is a singleton in its sample. CDR3: CASSLTGQGNNEQYF. Here the CDR3 DNA reads TGTGCCAGCAGCTTGACGGGACAGGGGAACAATGAGCAGTACTTC. This rearrangement joins TRBV7-9 to TRBJ2-7, with 10 bases identical to TRBD1. Germline CDR1 reads SEHNR; CDR2 reads FQNEAQ (reference sequence). V shed 3 bases and J 7 bases; nucleotides not matched to a gene: 9. The length of the CDR3 is 15 residues.

The chain has TRBV5-5 and TRBJ2-1, with 12 bases fitting TRBD2. TRBJ2-7 explains the end of the DNA better; the J call may be wrong. CDR3 length: 16 residues. The germline V gene encodes CDR1 SGHKS and CDR2 YYEKEE (reference sequence). CDR3 amino acids: CASSPRTSGAYNEQYF. The DNA of the CDR3 is TGTGCCAGCAGCCCACGGACTAGCGGGGCGTACAATGAGCAGTACTTC.

This clonotype appeared once. One end of the junction is discordant with germline, which a read error may explain. The chain recombines TRBV19 with TRBJ1-5; D uncertain. This CDR3 is built from 19 residues. Germline assignment: CDR1 LNHDA and CDR2 SQIVND (reference sequence). CDR3 protein: CTSSILSWREVLGNQPQHF. DNA for the CDR3: TGTACCAGTAGTATCCTCTCTTGGAGGGAGGTCCTCGGCAATCAGCCCCAGCATTTT. The full variable domain, in which reference TRBV19 and TRBJ1-5 provide the parts outside the CDR3, is DGGITQSPKYLFRKEGQNVTLSCEQNLNHDAMYWYRQDPGQGLRLIYYSQIVNDFQKGDIAEGYSVSREKKESFPLTVTSAQKNPTAFYLCTSSILSWREVLGNQPQHFGDGTRLSIL.

This clonotype occurred a few times. This chain joins TRBV7-9 and TRBJ2-7, with a possible D match to TRBD1 (5 bases). The CDR3 covers 14 residues. Deletions cut 6 bases from V and 7 bases from J, with 19 bases between. CDR1 is SEHNR, CDR2 FQNEAQ, per germline (reference sequence). CDR3: CASSPLMQGNEQYF. Written as DNA, the CDR3 is TGTGCCAGCAGTCCTCTTATGCAGGGAAATGAGCAGTACTTC.

The chain combines TRBV7-9 with TRBJ1-2; D is possibly TRBD1 (6 bases). Germline values: CDR1 SEHNR, CDR2 FQNEAQ (reference sequence). The germline V and J ends were trimmed by 4 bases and 5 bases, with 17 bases remaining between them. This CDR3 has 15 amino acids. CDR3: CASSSTGIRFYGYTF. The DNA of the CDR3 is TGTGCCAGCAGCTCAACAGGGATTAGATTTTATGGCTACACCTTC.